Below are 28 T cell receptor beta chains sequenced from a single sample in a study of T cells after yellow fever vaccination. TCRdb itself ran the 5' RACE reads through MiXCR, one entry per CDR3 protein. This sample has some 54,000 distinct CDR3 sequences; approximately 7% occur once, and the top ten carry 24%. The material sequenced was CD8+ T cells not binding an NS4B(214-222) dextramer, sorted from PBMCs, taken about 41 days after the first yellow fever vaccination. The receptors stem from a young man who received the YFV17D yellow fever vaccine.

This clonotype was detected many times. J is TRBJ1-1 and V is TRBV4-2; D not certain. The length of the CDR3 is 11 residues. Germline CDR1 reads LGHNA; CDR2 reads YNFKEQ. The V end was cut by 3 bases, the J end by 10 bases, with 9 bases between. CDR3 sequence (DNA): TGTGCCAGCAGCCACCTCAGCGGAGCTTTCTTT. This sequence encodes CASSHLSGAFF.

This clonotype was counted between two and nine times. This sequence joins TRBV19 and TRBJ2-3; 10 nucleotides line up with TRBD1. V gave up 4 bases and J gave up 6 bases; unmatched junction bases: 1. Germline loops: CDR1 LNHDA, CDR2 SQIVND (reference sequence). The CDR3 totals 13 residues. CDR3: CASSRTGGDTQYF. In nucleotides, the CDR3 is TGTGCCAGTAGTAGGACAGGGGGGGATACGCAGTATTTT. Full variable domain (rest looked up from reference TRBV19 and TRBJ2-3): DGGITQSPKYLFRKEGQNVTLSCEQNLNHDAMYWYRQDPGQGLRLIYYSQIVNDFQKGDIAEGYSVSREKKESFPLTVTSAQKNPTAFYLCASSRTGGDTQYFGPGTRLTVL.

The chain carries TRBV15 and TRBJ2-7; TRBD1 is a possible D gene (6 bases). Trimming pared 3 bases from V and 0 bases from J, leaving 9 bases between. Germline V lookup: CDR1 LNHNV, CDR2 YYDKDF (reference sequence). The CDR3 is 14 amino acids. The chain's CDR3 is CATSRTGSSYEQYV. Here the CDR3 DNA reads TGTGCCACCAGCAGGACAGGATCCTCCTACGAGCAGTACGTC.

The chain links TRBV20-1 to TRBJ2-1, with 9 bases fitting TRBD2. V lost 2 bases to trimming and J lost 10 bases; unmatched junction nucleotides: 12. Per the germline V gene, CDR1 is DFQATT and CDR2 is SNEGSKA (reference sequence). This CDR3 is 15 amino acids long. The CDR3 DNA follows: TGCAGTGCTAGATCAACCGGGACTAGCTTCGACGAGCAGTTCTTC. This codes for CSARSTGTSFDEQFF.

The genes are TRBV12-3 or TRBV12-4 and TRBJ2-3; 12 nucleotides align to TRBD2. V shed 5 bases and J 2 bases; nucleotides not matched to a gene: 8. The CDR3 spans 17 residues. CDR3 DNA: TGTGCCAGCAGTCTAACTAGCGGGGGGTATCTCACAGATACGCAGTATTTT. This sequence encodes CASSLTSGGYLTDTQYF.

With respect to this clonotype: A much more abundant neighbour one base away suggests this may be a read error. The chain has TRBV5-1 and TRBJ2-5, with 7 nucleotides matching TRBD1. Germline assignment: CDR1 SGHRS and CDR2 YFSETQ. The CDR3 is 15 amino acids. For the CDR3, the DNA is TGCGCCAGCAGCTTTATCAACAGGGGACAAGAGGCCCAGTACTTC. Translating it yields CASSFINRGQEAQYF.

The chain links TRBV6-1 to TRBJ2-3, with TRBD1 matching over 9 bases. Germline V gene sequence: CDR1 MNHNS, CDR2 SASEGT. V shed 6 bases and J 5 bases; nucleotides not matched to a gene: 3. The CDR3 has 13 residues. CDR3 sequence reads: CASSQTGGDTQYF. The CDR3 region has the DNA TGTGCCAGCAGCCAGACAGGGGGAGATACGCAGTATTTT.

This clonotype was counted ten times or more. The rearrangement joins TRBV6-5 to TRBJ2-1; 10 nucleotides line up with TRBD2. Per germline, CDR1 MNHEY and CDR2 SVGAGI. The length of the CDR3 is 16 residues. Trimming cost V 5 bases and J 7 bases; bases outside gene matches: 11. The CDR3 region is CASSSGGGMFVNEQFF. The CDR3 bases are TGTGCCAGCAGTAGCGGGGGGGGTATGTTTGTAAATGAGCAGTTCTTC.

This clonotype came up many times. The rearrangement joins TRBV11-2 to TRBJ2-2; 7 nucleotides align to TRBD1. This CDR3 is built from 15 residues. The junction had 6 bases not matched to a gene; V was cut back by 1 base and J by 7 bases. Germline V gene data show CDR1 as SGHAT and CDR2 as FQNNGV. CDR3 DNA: TGTGCCAGCAGCTTAGCTAGGGGGCGTAGCGGGGAGCTGTTTTTT. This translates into CASSLARGRSGELFF.

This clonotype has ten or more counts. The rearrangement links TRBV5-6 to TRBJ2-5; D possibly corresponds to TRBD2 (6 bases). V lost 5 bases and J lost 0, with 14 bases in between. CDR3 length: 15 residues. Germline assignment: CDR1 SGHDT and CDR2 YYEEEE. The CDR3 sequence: CASSPAGRYQETQYF. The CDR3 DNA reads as TGTGCCAGCAGTCCCGCAGGGAGGTACCAAGAGACCCAGTACTTC.

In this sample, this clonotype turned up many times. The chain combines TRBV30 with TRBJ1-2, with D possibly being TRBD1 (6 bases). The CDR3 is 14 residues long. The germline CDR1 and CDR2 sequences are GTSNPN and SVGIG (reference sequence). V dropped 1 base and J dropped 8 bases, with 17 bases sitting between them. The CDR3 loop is CAWSEVGGAEGYTF. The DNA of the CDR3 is TGTGCCTGGAGTGAGGTTGGGGGGGCAGAAGGCTACACCTTC. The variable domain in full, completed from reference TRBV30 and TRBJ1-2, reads SQTIHQWPATLVQPVGSPLSLECTVEGTSNPNLYWYRQAAGRGLQLLFYSVGIGQISSEVPQNLSASRPQDRQFILSSKKLLLSDSGFYLCAWSEVGGAEGYTFGSGTRLTVV.

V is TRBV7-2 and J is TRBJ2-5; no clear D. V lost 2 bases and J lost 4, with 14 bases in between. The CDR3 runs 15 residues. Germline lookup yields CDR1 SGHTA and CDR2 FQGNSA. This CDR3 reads CASSLFAIAGETQYF. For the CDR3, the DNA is TGTGCCAGCAGCTTATTCGCGATAGCAGGAGAGACCCAGTACTTC.

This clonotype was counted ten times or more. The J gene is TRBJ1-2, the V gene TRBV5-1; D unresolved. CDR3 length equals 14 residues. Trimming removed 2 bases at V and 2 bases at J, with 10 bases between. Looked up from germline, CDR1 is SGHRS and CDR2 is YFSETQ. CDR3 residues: CASSLPGGNYGYTF. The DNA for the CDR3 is TGCGCCAGCAGCTTACCGGGAGGCAACTATGGCTACACCTTC. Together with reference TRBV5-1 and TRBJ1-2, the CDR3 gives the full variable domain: KAGVTQTPRYLIKTRGQQVTLSCSPISGHRSVSWYQQTPGQGLQFLFEYFSETQRNKGNFPGRFSGRQFSNSRSEMNVSTLELGDSALYLCASSLPGGNYGYTFGSGTRLTVV.

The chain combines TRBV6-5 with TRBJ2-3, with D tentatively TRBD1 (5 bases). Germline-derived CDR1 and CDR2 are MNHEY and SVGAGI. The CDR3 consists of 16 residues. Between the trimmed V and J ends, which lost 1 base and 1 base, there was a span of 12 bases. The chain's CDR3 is CASSYFQGLGTDTQYF. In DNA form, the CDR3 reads TGTGCCAGCAGTTACTTTCAGGGCCTCGGCACAGATACGCAGTATTTT.

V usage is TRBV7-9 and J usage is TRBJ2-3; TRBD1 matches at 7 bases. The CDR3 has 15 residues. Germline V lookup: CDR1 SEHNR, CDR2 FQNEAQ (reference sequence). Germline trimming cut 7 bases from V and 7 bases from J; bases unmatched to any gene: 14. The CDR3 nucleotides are TGTGCCAGCATCCTGATTCCAGGGGGTGTGAATACGCAGTATTTT. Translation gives CASILIPGGVNTQYF.

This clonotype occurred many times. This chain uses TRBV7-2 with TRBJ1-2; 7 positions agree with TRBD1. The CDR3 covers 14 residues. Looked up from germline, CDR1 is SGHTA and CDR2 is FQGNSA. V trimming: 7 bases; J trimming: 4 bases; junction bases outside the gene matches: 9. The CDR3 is CASTYLTGAYGYTF. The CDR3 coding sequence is TGTGCCAGCACCTACCTAACAGGGGCCTATGGCTACACCTTC.

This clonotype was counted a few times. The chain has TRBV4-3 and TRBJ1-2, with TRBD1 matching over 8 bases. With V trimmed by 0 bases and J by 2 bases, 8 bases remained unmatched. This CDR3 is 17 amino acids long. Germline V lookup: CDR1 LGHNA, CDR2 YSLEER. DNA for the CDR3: TGCGCCAGCAGCCAAGAAGAGGGGTCAGGGGGCAACTATGGCTACACCTTC. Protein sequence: CASSQEEGSGGNYGYTF.

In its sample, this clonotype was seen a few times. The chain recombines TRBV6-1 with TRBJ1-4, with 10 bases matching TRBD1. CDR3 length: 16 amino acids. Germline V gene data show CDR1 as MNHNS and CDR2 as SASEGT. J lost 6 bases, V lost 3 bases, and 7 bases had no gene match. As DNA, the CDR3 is TGTGCCAGCAGTGAGCCAGACAGGGGGCGAGATGAAAAACTGTTTTTT. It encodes CASSEPDRGRDEKLFF.

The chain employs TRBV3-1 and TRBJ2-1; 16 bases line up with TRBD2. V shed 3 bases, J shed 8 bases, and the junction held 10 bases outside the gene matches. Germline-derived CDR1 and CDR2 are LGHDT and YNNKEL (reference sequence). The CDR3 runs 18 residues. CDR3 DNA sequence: TGTGCCAGCAGCCACCCTCCGGGACTAGCGGGGGGGCCCGATGAGCAGTTCTTC. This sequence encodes CASSHPPGLAGGPDEQFF.

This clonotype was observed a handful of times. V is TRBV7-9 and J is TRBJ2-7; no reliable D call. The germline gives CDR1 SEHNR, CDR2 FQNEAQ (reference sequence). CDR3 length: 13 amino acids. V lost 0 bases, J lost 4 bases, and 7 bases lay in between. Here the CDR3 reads CASSLARSYEQYV. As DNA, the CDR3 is TGTGCCAGCAGCTTAGCGCGGTCTTACGAGCAGTACGTC.

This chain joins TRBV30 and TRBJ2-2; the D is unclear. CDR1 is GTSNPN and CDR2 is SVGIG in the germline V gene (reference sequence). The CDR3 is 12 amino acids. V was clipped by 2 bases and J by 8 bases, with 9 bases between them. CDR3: CAWSSIKGELFF. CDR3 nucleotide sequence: TGTGCCTGGAGTTCCATCAAAGGGGAGCTGTTTTTT.

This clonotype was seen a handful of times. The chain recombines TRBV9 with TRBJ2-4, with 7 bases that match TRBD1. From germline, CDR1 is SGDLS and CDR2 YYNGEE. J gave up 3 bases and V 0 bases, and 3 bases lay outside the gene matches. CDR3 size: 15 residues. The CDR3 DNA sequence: TGTGCCAGCAGCGTAGGAGGGGGCAACAAAAACATTCAGTACTTC. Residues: CASSVGGGNKNIQYF.

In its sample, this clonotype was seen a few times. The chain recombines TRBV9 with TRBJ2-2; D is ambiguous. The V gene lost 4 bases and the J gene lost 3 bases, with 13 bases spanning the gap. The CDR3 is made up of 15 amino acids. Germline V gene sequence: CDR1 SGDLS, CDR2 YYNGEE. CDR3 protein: CASSPSNRYTGELFF. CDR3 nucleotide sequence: TGTGCCAGCAGCCCCTCAAACAGATACACCGGGGAGCTGTTTTTT.

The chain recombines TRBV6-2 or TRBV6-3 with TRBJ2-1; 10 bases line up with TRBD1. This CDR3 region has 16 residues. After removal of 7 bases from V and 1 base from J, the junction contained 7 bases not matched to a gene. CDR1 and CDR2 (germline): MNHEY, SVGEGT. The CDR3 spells CASNSGTGVSYNEQFF. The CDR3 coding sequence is TGTGCCAGCAATTCCGGGACAGGGGTTTCCTACAATGAGCAGTTCTTC.

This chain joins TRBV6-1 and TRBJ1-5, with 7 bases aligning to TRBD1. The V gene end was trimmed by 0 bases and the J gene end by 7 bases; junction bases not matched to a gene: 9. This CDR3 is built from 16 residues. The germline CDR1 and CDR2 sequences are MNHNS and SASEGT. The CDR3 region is CASSEARGPPRQPQHF. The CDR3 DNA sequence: TGTGCCAGCAGTGAAGCGAGGGGGCCCCCGAGGCAGCCCCAGCATTTT.

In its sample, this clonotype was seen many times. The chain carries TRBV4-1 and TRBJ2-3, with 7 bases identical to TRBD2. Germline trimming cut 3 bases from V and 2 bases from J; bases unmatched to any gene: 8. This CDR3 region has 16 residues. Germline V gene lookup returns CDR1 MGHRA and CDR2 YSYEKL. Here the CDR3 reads CASSQTLAWYTDTQYF. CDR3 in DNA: TGCGCCAGCAGCCAGACACTAGCGTGGTACACAGATACGCAGTATTTT.

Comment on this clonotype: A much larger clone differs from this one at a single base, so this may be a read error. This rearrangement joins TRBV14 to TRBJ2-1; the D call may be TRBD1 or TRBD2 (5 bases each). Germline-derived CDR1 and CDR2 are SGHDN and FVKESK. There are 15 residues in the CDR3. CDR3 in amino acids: CARSPTLGTINEQFF. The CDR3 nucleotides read TGTGCCAGAAGCCCCACCCTAGGGACGATCAATGAGCAGTTCTTC.

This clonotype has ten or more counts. This CDR3 is CASSWEIFRPANTGELFF. CDR3 sequence (DNA): TGCGCCAGCAGCTGGGAAATATTCCGGCCAGCAAACACCGGGGAGCTGTTTTTT. The chain employs TRBV4-1 and TRBJ2-2; D gene uncertain. CDR1 MGHRA and CDR2 YSYEKL come from the germline V gene. The CDR3 covers 18 residues. V lost 5 bases and J lost 2, with 21 bases in between.